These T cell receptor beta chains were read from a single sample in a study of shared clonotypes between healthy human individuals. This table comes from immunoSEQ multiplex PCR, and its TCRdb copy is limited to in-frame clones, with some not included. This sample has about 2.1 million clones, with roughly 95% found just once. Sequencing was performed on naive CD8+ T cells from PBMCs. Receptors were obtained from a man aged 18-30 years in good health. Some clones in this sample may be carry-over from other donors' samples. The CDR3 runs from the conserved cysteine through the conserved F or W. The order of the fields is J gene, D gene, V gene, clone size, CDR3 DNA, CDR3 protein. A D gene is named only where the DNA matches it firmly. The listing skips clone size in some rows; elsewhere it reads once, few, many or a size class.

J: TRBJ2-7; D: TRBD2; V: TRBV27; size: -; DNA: TGTGCCAGCAGTGAGCTCACACTAGCGGGAGTCGACGAGCAGTACTTC; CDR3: CASSELTLAGVDEQYF
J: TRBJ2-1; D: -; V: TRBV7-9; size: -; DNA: TGTGCCAGCAGCTTCCCCCCAGGGGATGAGCAGTTCTTC; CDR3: CASSFPPGDEQFF
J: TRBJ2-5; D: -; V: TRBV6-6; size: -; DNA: TGTGCCAGCACCGCCGCAAAAGGACAGTCCCAAGAGACCCAGTACTTC; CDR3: CASTAAKGQSQETQYF
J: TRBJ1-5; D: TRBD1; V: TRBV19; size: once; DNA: TGTGCCAGTAGTATGGACAGGCTCCCGCAGCCCCAGCATTTT; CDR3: CASSMDRLPQPQHF
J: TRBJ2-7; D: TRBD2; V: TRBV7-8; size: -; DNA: TGTGCCAGCCTAAAAAGGGAACTAGCGGGAGGGCCCTACGAGCAGTACTTC; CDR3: CASLKRELAGGPYEQYF
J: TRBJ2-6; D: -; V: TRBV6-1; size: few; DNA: TGTGCCAGCAGTGAAGCGGGCTCTGGGGCCAACGTCCTGACTTTC; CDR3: CASSEAGSGANVLTF
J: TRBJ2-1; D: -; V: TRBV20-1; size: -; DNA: TGCAGTGCGGCCGTCAATGAGCAGTTCTTC; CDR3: CSAAVNEQFF
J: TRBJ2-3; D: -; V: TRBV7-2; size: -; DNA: TGTGCCAGCAGCTTAAGCGCCCTACTACGCACAGATACGCAGTATTTT; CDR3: CASSLSALLRTDTQYF
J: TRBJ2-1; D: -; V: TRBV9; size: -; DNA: TGTGCCAGCAGCCCTCCCCGGTGGGGTGGCAGCTACAATGAGCAGTTCTTC; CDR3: CASSPPRWGGSYNEQFF
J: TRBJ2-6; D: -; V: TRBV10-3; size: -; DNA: TGTGCCATCAGTGGCACGTCGGTCTCTGGGGCCAACGTCCTGACTTTC; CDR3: CAISGTSVSGANVLTF
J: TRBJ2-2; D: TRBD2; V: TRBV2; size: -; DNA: TGTGCCAGCAGTGAGACTAGCGGGACCACAGGGGAGCTGTTTTTT; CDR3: CASSETSGTTGELFF
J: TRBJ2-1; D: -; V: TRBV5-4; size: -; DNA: TGTGCCAGCAGCTCGGGGAGCTCCTACAATGAGCAGTTCTTC; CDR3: CASSSGSSYNEQFF
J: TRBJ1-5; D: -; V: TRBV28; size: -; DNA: TGTGCCAGCAGTTTACAGGGTGTCAGCAATCAGCCCCAGCATTTT; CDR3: CASSLQGVSNQPQHF
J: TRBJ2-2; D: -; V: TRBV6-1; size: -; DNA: TGTGCCAGCAGTGAATTCGGACCACGATCCGGGGAGCTGTTTTTT; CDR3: CASSEFGPRSGELFF
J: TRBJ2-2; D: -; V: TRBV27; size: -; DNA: TGTGCCACCCACTCAGGGGGAGGTAACACCGGGGAGCTGTTTTTT; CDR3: CATHSGGGNTGELFF
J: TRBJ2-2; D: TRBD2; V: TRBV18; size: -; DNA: TGTGCCAGCTCCCTCGGACTAGCGTACACCGGGGAGCTGTTTTTT; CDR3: CASSLGLAYTGELFF
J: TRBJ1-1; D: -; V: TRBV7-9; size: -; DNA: TGTGCCAGCAGCTCCAACACTGAAGCTTTCTTT; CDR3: CASSSNTEAFF
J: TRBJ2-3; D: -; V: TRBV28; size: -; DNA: TGTGCCAGCAGTTTGATCTCCGTGGGCAGCACAGATACGCAGTATTTT; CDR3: CASSLISVGSTDTQYF
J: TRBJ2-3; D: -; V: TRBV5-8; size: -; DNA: TGTGCCAGCAGCTTGCAAGATACGCAGTATTTT; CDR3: CASSLQDTQYF
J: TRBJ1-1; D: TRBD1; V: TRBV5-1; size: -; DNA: TGCGCCAGCAGCTTTGGACAGGGGGCGATCGCTGAAGCTTTCTTT; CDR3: CASSFGQGAIAEAFF
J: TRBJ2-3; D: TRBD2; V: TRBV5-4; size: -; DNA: TGTGCCAGCAGCTGGAGCGGGACTAGCACAGATACGCAGTATTTT; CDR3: CASSWSGTSTDTQYF
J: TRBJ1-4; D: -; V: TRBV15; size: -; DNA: TGTGCCACCAGGGGGCCGCTCAATGAAAAACTGTTTTTT; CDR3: CATRGPLNEKLFF
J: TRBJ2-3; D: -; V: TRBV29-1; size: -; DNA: TGCAGCGTTGCTGGGGGAAGGGGCACAGATACGCAGTATTTT; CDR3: CSVAGGRGTDTQYF
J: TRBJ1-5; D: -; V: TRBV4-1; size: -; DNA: TGCGCCAGCAGCCAAGATAAATTGGGTCAGCCCCAGCATTTT; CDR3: CASSQDKLGQPQHF
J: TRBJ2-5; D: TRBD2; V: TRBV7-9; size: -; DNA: TGTGCCAGCCAAGCGGGAGTAGAGACCCAGTACTTC; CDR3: CASQAGVETQYF
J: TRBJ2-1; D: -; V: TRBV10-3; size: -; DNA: TGTGCCATCAGTGGAGGTCCAGGGGATGAGTCCTACAATGAGCAGTTCTTC; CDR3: CAISGGPGDESYNEQFF
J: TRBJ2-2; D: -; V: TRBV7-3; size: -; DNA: TGTGCCAGCAGCTTAAACCCCTATCCGGGAATGAACACCGGGGAGCTGTTTTTT; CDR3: CASSLNPYPGMNTGELFF
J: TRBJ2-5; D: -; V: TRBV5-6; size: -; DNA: TGTGCCAGCAGCTACCGGGAGACCCAGTACTTC; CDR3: CASSYRETQYF
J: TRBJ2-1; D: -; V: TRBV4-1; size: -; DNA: TGCGCCAGCAGCCAAGCGGGATACAATGAGCAGTTCTTC; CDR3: CASSQAGYNEQFF
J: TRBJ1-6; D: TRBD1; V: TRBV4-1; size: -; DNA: TGCGCCAGCAGCCTTTCAAGGACAGGGGGATTAAATTCACCCCTCCACTTT; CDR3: CASSLSRTGGLNSPLHF
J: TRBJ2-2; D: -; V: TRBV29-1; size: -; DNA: TGCAGCGTTGAAGGGGGGTCGTGGAACACCGGGGAGCTGTTTTTT; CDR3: CSVEGGSWNTGELFF
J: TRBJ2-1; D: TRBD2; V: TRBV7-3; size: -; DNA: TGTGCCAGCAGCGCCTTAGCGGGAGTTAACAATGAGCAGTTCTTC; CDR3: CASSALAGVNNEQFF
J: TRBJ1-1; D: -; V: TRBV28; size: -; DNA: TGTGCCAGCAGCGGGTCACGGGGCACTGAAGCTTTCTTT; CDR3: CASSGSRGTEAFF
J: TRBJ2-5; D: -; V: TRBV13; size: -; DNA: TGTGCCAGCAGCTTAGGAAGTTCGGAGACCCAGTACTTC; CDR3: CASSLGSSETQYF
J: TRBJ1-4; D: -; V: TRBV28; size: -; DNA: TGTGCCAGCTCTGATGGCAGGCGGGAGGAAAAACTGTTTTTT; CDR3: CASSDGRREEKLFF
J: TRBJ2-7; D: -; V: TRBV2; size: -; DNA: TGTGCCAGCAGTGAAGCGCTTCTTTACGAGCAGTACTTC; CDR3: CASSEALLYEQYF
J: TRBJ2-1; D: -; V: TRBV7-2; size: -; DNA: TGTGCCAGCAGCGCAACGGCGGGATCCTACAATGAGCAGTTCTTC; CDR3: CASSATAGSYNEQFF
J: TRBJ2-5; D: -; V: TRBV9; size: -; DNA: TGTGCCAGCAGCCTCATCCCGACAGACAGCGGAGAGACCCAGTACTTC; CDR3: CASSLIPTDSGETQYF
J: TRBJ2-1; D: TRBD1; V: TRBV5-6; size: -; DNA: TGTGCCAGCAGCCGCCGGGACAGGGGAGGTGATGAGCAGTTCTTC; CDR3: CASSRRDRGGDEQFF
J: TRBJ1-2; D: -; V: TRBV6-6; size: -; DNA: TGTGCCAGCAGGCCAGGACTGTTAGAAGGCTACACCTTC; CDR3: CASRPGLLEGYTF
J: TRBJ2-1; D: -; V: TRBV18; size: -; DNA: TGTGCCAGCTCACCGACGGTGGGACCCTACAATGAGCAGTTCTTC; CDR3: CASSPTVGPYNEQFF
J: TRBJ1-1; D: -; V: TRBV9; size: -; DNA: TGTGCCAGCAGCGTAGAAGGCGAAGGGGACACTGAAGCTTTCTTT; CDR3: CASSVEGEGDTEAFF
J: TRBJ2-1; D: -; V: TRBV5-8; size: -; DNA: TGTGCCAGCAGCAGGGTTTTAGGCATCGGTGAGCAGTTCTTC; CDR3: CASSRVLGIGEQFF
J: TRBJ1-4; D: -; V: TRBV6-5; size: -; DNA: TGTGCCAGCAGCCCAGGGGCTGAAAAACTGTTTTTT; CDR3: CASSPGAEKLFF
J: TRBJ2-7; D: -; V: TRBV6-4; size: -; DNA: TGTGCCAGCAGCTCTCGTGGTGGGCGCGAGCAGTACTTC; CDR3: CASSSRGGREQYF
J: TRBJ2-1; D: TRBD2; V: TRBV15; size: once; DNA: TGTGCCACCAGCCTACCTGGAGCGGGAGGGCCGGACAATGAGCAGTTCTTC; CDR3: CATSLPGAGGPDNEQFF
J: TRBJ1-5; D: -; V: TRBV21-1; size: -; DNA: TGTGCCAGCAGCAAAAGGGACGGACGTCCGCATCAGCCCCAGCATTTT; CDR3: CASSKRDGRPHQPQHF
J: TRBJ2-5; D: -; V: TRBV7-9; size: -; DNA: TGTGCCAGTAGGGGAGGTGAGGAGACCCAGTACTTC; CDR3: CASRGGEETQYF
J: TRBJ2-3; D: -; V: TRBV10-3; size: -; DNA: TGTGCCACCGCCTGGGGTAGCACAGATACGCAGTATTTT; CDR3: CATAWGSTDTQYF
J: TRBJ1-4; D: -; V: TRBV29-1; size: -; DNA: TGCAGCGTTGAAACGGGGGGGGATGAAAAACTGTTTTTT; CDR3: CSVETGGDEKLFF
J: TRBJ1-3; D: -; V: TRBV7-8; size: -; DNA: TGTGCCAGCAGCCATACGGCCTCTGGAAACACCATATATTTT; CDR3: CASSHTASGNTIYF